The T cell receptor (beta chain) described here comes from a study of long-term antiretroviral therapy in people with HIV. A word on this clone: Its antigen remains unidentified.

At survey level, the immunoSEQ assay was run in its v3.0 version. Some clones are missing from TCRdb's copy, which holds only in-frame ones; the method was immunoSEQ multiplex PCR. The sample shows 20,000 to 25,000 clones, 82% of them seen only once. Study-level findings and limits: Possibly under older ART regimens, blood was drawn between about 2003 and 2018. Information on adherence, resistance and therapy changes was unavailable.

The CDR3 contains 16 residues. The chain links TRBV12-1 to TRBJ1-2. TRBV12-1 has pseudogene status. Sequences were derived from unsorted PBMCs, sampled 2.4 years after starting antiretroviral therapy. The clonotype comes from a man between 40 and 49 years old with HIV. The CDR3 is CASSLGGHNREQCYTF. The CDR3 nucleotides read TGTGCCAGCAGCTTGGGGGGACATAACCGAGAACAGTGCTACACCTTC.